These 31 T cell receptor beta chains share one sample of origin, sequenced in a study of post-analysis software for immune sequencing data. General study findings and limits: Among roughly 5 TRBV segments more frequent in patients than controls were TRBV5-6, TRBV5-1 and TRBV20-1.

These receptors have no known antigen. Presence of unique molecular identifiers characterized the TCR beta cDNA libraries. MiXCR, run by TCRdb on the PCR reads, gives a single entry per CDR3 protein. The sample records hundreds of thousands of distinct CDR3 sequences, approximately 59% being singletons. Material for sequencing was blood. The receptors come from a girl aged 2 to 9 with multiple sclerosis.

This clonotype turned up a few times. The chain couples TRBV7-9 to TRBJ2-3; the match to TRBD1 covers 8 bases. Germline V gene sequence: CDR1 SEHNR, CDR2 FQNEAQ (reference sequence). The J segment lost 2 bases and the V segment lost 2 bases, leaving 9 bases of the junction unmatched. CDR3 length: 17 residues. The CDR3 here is CASSLPHPGQDTDTQYF. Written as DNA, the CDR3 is TGTGCCAGCAGCTTACCCCATCCGGGACAGGACACAGATACGCAGTATTTT.

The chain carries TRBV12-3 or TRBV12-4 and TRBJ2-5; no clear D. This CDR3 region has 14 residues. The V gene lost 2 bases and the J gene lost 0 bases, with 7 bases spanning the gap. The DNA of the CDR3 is TGTGCCAGCAGTTTACTTATAAACCAAGAGACCCAGTACTTC. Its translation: CASSLLINQETQYF.

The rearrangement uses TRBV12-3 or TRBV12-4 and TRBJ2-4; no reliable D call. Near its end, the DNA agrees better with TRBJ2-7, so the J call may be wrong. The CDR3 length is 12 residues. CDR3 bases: TGTGCCAGCAGTCCCGTCTACTACGAGCAGTACTTC. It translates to CASSPVYYEQYF.

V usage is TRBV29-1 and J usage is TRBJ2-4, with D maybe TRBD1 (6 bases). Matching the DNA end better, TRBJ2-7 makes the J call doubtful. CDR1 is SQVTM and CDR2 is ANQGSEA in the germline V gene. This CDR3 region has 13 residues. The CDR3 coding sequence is TGCAGCGTTGAAGCCGTACAGGGACACGAGCAGTACTTC. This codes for CSVEAVQGHEQYF.

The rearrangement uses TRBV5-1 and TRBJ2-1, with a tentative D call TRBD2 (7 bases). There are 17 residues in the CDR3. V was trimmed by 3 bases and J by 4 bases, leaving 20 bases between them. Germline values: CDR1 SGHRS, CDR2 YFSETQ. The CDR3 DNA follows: TGCGCCAGCAGCTCCCCGGGGGGCCAACCTCTTTACAATGAGCAGTTCTTC. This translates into CASSSPGGQPLYNEQFF.

The CDR3 region is CASRALGFGVEGYNEQFF. The CDR3, as DNA: TGTGCCAGCAGGGCGCTGGGGTTTGGCGTTGAAGGGTACAATGAGCAGTTCTTC. The chain joins TRBV6-1 to TRBJ2-1; D gene uncertain. CDR1 MNHNS and CDR2 SASEGT come from the germline V gene. V was trimmed by 6 bases and J by 4 bases, leaving 25 bases between them. The length of the CDR3 is 18 residues.

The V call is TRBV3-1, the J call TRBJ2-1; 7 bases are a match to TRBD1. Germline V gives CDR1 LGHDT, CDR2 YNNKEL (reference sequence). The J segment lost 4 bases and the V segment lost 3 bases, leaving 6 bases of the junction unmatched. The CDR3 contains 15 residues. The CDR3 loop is CASSQTTGRYNEQFF. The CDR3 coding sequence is TGTGCCAGCAGCCAGACGACAGGGCGATACAATGAGCAGTTCTTC.

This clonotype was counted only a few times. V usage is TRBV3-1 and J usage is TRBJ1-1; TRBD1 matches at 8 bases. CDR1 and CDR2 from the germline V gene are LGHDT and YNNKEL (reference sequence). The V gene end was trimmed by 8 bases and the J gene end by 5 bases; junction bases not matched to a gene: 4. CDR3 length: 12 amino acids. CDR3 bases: TGTGCCAGCGTTAACAGGGGGACTGAAGCTTTCTTT. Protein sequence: CASVNRGTEAFF.

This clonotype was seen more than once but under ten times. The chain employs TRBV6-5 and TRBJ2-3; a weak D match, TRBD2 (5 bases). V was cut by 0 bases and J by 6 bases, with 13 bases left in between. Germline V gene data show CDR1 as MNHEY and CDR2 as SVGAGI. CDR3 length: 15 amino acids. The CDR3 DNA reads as TGTGCCAGCAGTTACTCCGTTGGAGGACCTGATACGCAGTATTTT. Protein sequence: CASSYSVGGPDTQYF.

The CDR3 here is CAISESNAGVLYEQYF. The CDR3 region has the DNA TGTGCCATCAGTGAGTCAAACGCAGGGGTTTTGTACGAGCAGTACTTC. The J gene is TRBJ2-7, the V gene TRBV10-3; D may be TRBD1 (6 bases). The CDR3 length is 16 residues. V shed 0 bases and J shed 4 bases, with 16 bases lying between them. Germline CDR1 is ENHRY and CDR2 is SYGVKD.

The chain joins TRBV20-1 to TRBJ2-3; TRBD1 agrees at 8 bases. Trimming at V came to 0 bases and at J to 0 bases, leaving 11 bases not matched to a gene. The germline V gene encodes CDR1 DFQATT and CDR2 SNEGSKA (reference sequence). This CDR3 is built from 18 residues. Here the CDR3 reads CSARDGTGGSASTDTQYF. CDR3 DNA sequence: TGCAGTGCTAGAGATGGCACAGGGGGATCCGCTAGCACAGATACGCAGTATTTT.

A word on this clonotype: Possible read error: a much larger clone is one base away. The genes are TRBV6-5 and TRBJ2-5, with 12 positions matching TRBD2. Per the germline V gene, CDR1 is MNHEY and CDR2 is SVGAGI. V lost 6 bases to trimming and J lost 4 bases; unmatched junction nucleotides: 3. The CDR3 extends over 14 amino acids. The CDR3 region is CASSTGLAGETQYF. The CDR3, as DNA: TGTGCCAGCAGCACGGGACTAGCGGGAGAGACCCAGTACTTC.

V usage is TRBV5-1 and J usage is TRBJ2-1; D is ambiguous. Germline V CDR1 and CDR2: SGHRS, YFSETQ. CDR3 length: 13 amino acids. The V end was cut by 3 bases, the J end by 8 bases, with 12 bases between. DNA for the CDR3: TGCGCCAGCAGCTCTATGGTCGAATATGAGCAGTTCTTC. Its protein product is CASSSMVEYEQFF.

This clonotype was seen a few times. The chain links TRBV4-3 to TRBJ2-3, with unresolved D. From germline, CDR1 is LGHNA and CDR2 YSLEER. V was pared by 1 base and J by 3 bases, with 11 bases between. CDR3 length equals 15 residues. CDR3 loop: CASSQGFGRTDTQYF. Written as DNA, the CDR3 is TGCGCCAGCAGCCAAGGGTTCGGTAGAACAGATACGCAGTATTTT.

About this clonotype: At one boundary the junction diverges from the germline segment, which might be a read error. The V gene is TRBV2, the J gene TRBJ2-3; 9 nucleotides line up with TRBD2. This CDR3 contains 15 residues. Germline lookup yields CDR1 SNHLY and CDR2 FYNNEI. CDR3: CTSSEEGGGADTQYF. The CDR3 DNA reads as TGTACCAGCAGTGAGGAAGGCGGGGGGGCAGATACGCAGTATTTT.

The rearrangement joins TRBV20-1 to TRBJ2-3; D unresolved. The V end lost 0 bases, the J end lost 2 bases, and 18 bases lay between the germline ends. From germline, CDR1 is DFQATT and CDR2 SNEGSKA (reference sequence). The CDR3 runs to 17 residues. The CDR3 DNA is TGCAGTGCTAGAGATTGGGGTTTGGGCGGATTCACAGATACGCAGTATTTT. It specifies CSARDWGLGGFTDTQYF.

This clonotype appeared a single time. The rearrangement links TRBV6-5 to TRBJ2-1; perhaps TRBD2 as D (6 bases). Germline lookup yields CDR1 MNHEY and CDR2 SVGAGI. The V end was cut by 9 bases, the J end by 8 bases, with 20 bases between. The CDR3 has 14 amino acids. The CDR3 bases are TGTGCCAGTGGAGCGGGCCTCTCCCTCCATGAGCAGTTCTTC. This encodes CASGAGLSLHEQFF.

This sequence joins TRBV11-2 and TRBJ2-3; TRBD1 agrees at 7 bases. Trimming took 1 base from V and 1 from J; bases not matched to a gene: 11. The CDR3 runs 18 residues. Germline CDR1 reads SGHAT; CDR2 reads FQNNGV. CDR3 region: CASSLGGGAIVGTDTQYF. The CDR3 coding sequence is TGTGCCAGCAGCTTAGGAGGGGGCGCCATCGTCGGCACAGATACGCAGTATTTT. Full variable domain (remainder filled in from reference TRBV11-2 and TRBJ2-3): EAGVAQSPRYKIIEKRQSVAFWCNPISGHATLYWYQQILGQGPKLLIQFQNNGVVDDSQLPKDRFSAERLKGVDSTLKIQPAKLEDSAVYLCASSLGGGAIVGTDTQYFGPGTRLTVL.

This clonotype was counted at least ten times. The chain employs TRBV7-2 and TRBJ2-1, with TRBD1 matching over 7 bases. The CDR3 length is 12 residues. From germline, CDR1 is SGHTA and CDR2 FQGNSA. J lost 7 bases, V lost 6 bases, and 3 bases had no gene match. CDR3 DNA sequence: TGTGCCAGCAGTTCACAGGGGAATGAGCAGTTCTTC. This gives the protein CASSSQGNEQFF.

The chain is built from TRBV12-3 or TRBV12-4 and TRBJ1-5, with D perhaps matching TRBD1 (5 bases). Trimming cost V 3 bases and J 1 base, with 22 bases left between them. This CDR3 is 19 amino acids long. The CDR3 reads CASSFSYRLGGESNQPQHF. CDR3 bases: TGTGCCAGCAGTTTTTCGTACAGGCTAGGTGGGGAGAGCAATCAGCCCCAGCATTTT.

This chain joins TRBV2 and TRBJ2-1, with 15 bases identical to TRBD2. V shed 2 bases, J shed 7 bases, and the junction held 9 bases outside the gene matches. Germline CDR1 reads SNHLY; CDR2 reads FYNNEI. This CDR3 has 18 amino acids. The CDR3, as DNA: TGTGCCAGCAGTGAATGGCTGGGACTAGCGGGGGGACTGAATGAGCAGTTCTTC. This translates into CASSEWLGLAGGLNEQFF.

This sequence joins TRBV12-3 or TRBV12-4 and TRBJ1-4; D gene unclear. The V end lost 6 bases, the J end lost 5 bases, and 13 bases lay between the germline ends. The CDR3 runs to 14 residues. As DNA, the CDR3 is TGTGCCAGCAGCCCCGAGTCCCGAAATGAAAAACTGTTTTTT. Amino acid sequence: CASSPESRNEKLFF.

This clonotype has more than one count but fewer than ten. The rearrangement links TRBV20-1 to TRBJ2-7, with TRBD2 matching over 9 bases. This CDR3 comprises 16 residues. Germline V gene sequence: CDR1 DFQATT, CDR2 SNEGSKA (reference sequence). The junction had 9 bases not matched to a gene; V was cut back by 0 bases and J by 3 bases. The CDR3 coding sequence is TGCAGTGCTAGAGATCCCGATAGCGGGAGCCACTACGAGCAGTACTTC. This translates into CSARDPDSGSHYEQYF.

This CDR3 reads CASSLRGPEGLPYEQYF. The CDR3 DNA reads TGTGCCAGCAGCTTAAGGGGCCCGGAAGGGCTCCCCTACGAGCAGTACTTC. The chain uses TRBV7-3 and TRBJ2-7, with D perhaps matching TRBD1 (5 bases). CDR3 size: 17 residues. Trimming stripped 1 base from V and 2 bases from J, with 18 bases between. Germline-derived CDR1 and CDR2 are SGHTA and FQGTGA.

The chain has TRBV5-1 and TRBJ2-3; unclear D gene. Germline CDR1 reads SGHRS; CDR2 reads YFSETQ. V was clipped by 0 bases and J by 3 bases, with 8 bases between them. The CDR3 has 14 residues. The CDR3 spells CASSLALITDTQYF. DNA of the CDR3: TGCGCCAGCAGCTTGGCCCTCATTACAGATACGCAGTATTTT.

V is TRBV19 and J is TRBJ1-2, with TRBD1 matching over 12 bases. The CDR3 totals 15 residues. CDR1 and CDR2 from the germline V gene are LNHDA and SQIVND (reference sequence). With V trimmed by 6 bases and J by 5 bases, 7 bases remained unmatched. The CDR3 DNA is TGTGCCAGTAGGACCGGGACAGGGGGCCTGTATGGCTACACCTTC. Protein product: CASRTGTGGLYGYTF.

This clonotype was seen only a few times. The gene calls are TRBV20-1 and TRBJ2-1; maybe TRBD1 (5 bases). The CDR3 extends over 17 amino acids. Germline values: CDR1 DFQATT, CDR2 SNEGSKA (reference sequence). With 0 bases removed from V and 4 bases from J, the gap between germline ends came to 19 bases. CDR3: CSARDLRGPIQYNEQFF. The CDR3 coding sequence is TGCAGTGCTAGAGATCTAAGGGGTCCCATCCAATACAATGAGCAGTTCTTC.

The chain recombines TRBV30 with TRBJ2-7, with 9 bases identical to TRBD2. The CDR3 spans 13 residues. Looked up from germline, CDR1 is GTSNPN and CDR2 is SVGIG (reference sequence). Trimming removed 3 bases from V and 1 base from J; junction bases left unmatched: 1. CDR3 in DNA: TGTGCCTGGAGACTAGCGGGTTCCTACGAGCAGTACTTC. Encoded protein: CAWRLAGSYEQYF.

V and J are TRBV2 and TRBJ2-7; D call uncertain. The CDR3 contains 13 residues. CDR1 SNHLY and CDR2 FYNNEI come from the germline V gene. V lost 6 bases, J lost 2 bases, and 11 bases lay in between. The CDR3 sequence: CASSFGPPYEQYF. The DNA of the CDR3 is TGTGCCAGCAGCTTCGGGCCCCCCTACGAGCAGTACTTC.

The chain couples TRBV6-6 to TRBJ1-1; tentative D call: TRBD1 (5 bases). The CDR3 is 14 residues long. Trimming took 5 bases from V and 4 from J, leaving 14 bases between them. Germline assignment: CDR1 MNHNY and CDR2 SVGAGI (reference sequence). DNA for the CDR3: TGTGCCAGCAGTCCCCAGGGATTGGCCACTGAAGCTTTCTTT. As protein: CASSPQGLATEAFF.

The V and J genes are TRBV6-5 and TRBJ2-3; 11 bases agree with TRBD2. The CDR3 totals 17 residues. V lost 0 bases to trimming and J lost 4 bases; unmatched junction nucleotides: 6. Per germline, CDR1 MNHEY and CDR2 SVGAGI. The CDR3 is CASSYSGTSGVADTQYF. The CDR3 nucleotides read TGTGCCAGCAGTTACTCGGGGACTAGCGGAGTCGCAGATACGCAGTATTTT.